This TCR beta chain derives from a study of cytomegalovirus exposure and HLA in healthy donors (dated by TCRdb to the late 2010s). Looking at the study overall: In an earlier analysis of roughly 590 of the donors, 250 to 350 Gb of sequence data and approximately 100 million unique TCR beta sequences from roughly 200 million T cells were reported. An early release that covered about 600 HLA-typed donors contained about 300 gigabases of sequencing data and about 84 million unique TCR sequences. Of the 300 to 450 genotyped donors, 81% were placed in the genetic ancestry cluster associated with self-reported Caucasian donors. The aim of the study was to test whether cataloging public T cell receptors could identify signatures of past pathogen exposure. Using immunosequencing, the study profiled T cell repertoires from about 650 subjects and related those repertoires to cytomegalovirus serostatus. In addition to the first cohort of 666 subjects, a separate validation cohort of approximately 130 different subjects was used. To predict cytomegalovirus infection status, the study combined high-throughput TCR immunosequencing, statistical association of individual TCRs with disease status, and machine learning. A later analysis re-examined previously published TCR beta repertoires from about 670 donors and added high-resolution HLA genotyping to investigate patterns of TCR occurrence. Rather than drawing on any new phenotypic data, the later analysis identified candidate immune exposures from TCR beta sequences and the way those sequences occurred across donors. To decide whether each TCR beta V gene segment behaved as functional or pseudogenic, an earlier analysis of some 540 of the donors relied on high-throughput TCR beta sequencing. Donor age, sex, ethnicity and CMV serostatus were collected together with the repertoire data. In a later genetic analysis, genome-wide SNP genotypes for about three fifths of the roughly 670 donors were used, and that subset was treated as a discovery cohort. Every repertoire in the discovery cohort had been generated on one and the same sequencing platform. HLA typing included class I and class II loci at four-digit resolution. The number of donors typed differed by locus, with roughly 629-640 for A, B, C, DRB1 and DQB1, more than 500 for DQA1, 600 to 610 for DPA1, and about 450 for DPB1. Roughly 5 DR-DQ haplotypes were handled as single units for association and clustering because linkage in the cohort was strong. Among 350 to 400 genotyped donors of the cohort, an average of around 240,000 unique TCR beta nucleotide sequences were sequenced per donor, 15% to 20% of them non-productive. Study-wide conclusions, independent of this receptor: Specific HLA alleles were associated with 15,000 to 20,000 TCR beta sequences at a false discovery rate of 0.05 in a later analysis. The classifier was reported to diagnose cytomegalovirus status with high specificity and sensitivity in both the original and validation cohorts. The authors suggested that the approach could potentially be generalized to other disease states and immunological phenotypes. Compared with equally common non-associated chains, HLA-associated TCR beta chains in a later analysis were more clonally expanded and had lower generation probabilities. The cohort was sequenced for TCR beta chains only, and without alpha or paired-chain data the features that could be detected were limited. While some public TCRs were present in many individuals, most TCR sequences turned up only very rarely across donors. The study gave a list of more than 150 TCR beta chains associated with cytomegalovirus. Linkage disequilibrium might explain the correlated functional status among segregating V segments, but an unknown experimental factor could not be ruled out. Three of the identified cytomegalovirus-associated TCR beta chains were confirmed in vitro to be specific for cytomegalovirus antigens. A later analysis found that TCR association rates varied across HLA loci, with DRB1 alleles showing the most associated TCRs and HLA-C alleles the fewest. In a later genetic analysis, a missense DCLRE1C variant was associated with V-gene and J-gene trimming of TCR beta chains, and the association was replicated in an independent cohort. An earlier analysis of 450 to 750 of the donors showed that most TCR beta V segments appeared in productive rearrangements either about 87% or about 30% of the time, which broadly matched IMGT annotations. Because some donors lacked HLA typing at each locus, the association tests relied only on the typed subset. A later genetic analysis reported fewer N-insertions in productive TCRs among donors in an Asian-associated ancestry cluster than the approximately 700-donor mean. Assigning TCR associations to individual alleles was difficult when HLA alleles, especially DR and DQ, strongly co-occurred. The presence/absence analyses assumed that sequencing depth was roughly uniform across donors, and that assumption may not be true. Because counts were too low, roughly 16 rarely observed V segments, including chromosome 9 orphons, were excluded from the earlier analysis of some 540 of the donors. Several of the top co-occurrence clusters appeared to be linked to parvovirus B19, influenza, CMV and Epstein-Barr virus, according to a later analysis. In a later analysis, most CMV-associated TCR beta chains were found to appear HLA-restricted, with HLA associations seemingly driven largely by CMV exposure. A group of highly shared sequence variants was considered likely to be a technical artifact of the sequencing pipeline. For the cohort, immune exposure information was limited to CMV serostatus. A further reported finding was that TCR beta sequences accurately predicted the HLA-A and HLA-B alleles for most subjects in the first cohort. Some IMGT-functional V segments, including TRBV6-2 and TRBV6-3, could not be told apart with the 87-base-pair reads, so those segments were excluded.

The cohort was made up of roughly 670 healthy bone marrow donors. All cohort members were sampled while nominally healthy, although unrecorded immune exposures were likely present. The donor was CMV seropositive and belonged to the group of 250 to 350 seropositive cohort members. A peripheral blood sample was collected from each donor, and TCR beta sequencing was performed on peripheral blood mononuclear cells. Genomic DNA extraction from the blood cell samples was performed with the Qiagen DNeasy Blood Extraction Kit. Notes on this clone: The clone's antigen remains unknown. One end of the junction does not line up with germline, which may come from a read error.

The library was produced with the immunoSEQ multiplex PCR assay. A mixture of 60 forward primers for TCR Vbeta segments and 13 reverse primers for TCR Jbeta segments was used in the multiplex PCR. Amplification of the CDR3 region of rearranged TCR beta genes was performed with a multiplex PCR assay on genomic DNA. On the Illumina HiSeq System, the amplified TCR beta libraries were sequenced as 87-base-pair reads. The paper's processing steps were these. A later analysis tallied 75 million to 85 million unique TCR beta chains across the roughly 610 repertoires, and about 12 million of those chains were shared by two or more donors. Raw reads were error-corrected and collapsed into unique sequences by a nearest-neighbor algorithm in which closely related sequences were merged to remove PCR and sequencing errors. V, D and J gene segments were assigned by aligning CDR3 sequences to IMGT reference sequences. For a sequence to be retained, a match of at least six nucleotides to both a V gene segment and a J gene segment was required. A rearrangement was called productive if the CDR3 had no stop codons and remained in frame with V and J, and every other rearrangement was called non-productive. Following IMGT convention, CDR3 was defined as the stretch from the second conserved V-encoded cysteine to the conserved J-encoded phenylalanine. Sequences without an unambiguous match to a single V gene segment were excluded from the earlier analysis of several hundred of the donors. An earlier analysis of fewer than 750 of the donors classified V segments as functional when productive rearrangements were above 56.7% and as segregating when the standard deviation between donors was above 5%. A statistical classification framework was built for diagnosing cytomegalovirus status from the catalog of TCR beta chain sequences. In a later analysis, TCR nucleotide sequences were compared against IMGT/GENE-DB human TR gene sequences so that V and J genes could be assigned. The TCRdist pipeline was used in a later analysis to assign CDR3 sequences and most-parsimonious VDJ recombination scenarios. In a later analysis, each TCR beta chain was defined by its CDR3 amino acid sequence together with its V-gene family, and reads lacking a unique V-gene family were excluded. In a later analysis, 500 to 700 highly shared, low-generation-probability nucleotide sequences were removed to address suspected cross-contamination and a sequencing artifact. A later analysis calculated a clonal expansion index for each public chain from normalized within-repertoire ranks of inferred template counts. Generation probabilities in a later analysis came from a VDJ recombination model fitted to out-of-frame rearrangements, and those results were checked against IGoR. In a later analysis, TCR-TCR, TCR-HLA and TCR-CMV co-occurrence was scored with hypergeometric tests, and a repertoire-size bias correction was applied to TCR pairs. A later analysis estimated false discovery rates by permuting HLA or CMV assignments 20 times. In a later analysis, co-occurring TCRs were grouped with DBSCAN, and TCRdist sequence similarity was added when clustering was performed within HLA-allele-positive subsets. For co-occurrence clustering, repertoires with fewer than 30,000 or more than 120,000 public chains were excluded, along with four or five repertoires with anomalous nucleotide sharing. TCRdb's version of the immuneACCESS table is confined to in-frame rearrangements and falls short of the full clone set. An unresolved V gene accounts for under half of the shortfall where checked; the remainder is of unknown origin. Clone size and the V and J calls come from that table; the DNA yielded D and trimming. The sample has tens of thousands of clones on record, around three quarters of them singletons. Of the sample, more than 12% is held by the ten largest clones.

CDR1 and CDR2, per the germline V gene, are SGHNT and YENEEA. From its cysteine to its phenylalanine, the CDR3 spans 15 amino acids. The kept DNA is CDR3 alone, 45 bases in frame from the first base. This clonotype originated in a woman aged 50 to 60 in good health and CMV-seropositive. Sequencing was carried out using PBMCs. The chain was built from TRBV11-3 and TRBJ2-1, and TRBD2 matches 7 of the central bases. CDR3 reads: CASSFGTTVTDERFF. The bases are TGTGCCAGCAGCTTCGGGACTACAGTGACGGATGAGCGGTTCTTC.